This entry is about one TCR beta chain. The sample originates from a study of OX40 agonist ivuxolimab in advanced cancers. Background on the study: Ivuxolimab, an antibody that agonizes OX40 (CD134), was administered to the patients. There were three patients with partial responses, one having hepatocellular carcinoma and two cutaneous melanoma.

Assay used: immunoSEQ multiplex PCR; TCRdb lists only in-frame clones, some missing. The profile covers 60,000 or so clones, with approximately 89% appearing a single time and over 5% taken by the ten largest. Peripheral blood came from all dose cohorts at three timepoints. CDR3 size: 15 residues. The V end was cut by 5 bases, the J end by 0 bases, with 14 bases between. Germline values: CDR1 SGHTA, CDR2 FQGNSA. The clonotype was recovered from an adult with an advanced solid tumor such as melanoma, head and neck, liver or kidney cancer. The specimen comprised CD4+ or CD8+ T cells sorted from blood, sampled in a trial of the OX40 agonist ivuxolimab. The chain links TRBV7-2 to TRBJ2-7; D is unclear. The CDR3 DNA sequence: TGTGCCAGCAGCCCGAGCCCTACCAGCTCCTACGAGCAGTACTTC. Its protein product is CASSPSPTSSYEQYF.